This T cell receptor beta chain was documented in a study of shared clonotypes between healthy human individuals (TCRdb year 2020). Context from the whole study: A couple of women and a few men aged 18 to 49 years were included in the cohort. For each donor, CD4 naive and CD4 memory were each run on three plates, CD8 naive on two plates, and CD8 memory on one plate. The study deeply sequenced blood TCR repertoires of five healthy adults to estimate repertoire size and the extent of clonotype sharing between individuals. To increase sequencing depth and limit assay-specific biases, TCR repertoire library preparation and sequencing were carried out by different laboratories using diverse techniques. Per donor, leukapheresis produced somewhere between about 0.8 and 9.5 billion PBMCs.

What the research found in general, with its limitations: Compared with non-shared clonotypes, the clonotypes found in all four sorted-subset donors had higher generation probabilities. Only blood was sampled, and tissue TCR repertoires likely differ from those in blood. Pairwise subsampling led to the expectation that sequencing depth would affect the degree of clonotype sharing among donors. The small number of donors limited the genetic and exposure-history diversity represented. Rarefaction of sorted-subset datasets indicated incomplete sequencing despite the large sequencing depth. Estimated clonotype richness was generally larger for naive than for memory subsets. When four donors were compared, the shared fraction of clonotypes was about 5% for naive CD4, 3% to 4% for naive CD8, about 2.5% for memory CD4, and under 0.5% for memory CD8.

TCR CDR3 regions were amplified from genomic DNA by multiplex PCR using the deep immunoSEQ assay. Extracted genomic DNA from each cell subset was distributed evenly across all wells of several immunoSEQ 96-well plates, and each plate was treated as a replicate. For sorted subsets, each replicate PCR was loaded with roughly 0.2 ug genomic DNA, equivalent to 25,000 to 30,000 T cell genomes. Purified libraries were quantified with a Qubit 3.0 fluorometer, sized on a Bioanalyzer 2100, and re-quantified with the KAPA Library Quantification kit. Every immunoSEQ 96-well plate was sequenced on a separate single-read 150-cycle Illumina NextSeq 550 flow cell. Under the source paper's analysis protocol: The immunoSEQ output contained only junctional sequences without quality scores, so filtering could not match that applied to full-length reads. To assign V/J genes and CDR3, sequences were annotated using PyIR, a Python wrapper for IgBLAST v1.9, with IMGT germline references. Any read was removed if the V/J assignment was weak (E-value above 1e-6), the CDR3 was missing, or the read contained stop codons, out-of-frame junctions, or ambiguous translated residues. V3J clonotypes were defined as sequences sharing the same inferred V gene, J gene, and CDR3 amino acid sequence. Percentage overlap between repertoires was calculated by dividing the number of shared unique clonotypes by the size of the smaller repertoire. Three approaches were used to assess repertoire richness: RTK rarefaction, the Chao1 estimator, and Recon v2.1 estimates of unobserved clonotypes. Generation probabilities were computed with OLGA for all TCRbeta clonotypes obtained by the gDNA method from four donors. TCRdb mirrors the immuneACCESS table, restricted to in-frame sequences. Some clones are absent from its copies; in checked studies, under half trace to an unresolved V gene, and the reason for the others is unknown. V and J calls and clone size are copied from that table; D and trimming were computed from the DNA. In this sample the table shows about 1 million clones, around 74% of which occur a single time. Of the sample, approximately 1.5% falls within the top ten clones.

As encoded in the germline V gene (reference sequence), CDR1 is SGHNT while CDR2 is YYREEE. Trimming accounts for 4 bases at V and 4 bases at J, while the number of junction bases matched to no gene is 3. The CDR3 runs 14 amino acids, cysteine and phenylalanine included. CDR3 DNA only is kept here, 42 bases in frame from base 1. About this clone: The antigen it recognizes is unknown. The record has no base qualities; no much larger clone is one base away.

Healthy HIV-negative adults with no recently reported acute infections or vaccinations were included as donors. All donors were Caucasian adults living in Nashville, Tennessee, USA. CD4+ T cells were enriched through magnetic negative selection, after which naive cells were positively selected on CD45RA and the remaining negative fraction served as the memory subset. Blood was obtained by leukapheresis, after which PBMCs were separated by Ficoll-Histopaque density gradient centrifugation and cryopreserved in liquid nitrogen vapor phase. Analytical flow cytometry was used to check the purity and quantity of every magnetically sorted T cell population. Each sorted fraction had its genomic DNA isolated and then quantified by UV absorbance on a Nanodrop 2000c.

Here the chain combines TRBV5-4 and TRBJ1-1; TRBD1 matches 11 bases in the middle. The sequencing input was memory CD4+ T cells sorted from blood. Read against the paper, the sample's cell subset or site label means: CD45RA-negative fraction. The receptor comes from a man between 18 and 35 years old in good health. In nucleotides, the sequence is TGTGCCAGCAGCCCGGGACAGGGGGTCACTGAAGCTTTCTTT. This translates into CASSPGQGVTEAFF.